This T cell receptor beta chain was obtained from a study of blood T cell repertoires in COVID-19. Study information: PBMCs, B-cell-depleted T cells, or T cells were the source of the cDNA or gDNA that made up the material.

This table comes from immunoSEQ multiplex PCR, and its TCRdb copy is limited to in-frame clones, with some not included. The repertoire holds 350,000 to 450,000 clones, with just under 90% as singletons. Between the trimmed V and J ends, which lost 8 bases and 9 bases, there was a span of 22 bases. The CDR3 contains 14 residues. Per the germline V gene, CDR1 is KGHDR and CDR2 is SFDVKD. Recruitment covered 25 or so US areas and drew participants whose ages spanned roughly 18 to 100 years. Cohort assignment relied on participant-reported clinical history. Either two negative PCRs, clearance, or symptom resolution qualified Cohort 3 donors as recovered.

The chain is built from TRBV24-1 and TRBJ2-7; possible D gene TRBD2, 5 bases. The specimen was PBMCs or T cells enriched from blood (not recorded which). The sequence derives from a woman in her twenties or thirties who had recovered from COVID-19. The CDR3 protein is CATTYPNLLVGQYF. Here the CDR3 DNA reads TGTGCCACCACATACCCAAATCTACTAGTGGGGCAGTACTTC.